The 29 T cell receptor beta chains below were found in one sample sequenced in a study of blood T cell repertoires in COVID-19. The data were produced by immunoSEQ multiplex PCR, yet TCRdb's version contains in-frame clones alone and is incomplete. The sample has around 100,000 clones; around 84% are singletons. Sequenced input: peripheral blood. These receptors all stem from a man in his forties with acute or convalescent COVID-19.

The genes are TRBV6-1 and TRBJ1-2; D not resolved. V was trimmed by 2 bases and J by 0 bases, leaving 13 bases between them. Germline V CDR1 and CDR2: MNHNS, SASEGT. The length of the CDR3 is 16 residues. The CDR3 DNA reads as TGTGCCAGCAGTGAATTGAGGGTTTGGGCTAACTATGGCTACACCTTC. Its protein product is CASSELRVWANYGYTF.

This rearrangement joins TRBV28 to TRBJ1-1, with D maybe TRBD1 (6 bases). Germline V gene sequence: CDR1 MDHEN, CDR2 SYDVKM. The CDR3 has 15 residues. V shed 4 bases and J shed 2 bases, with 14 bases lying between them. The CDR3 region has the DNA TGTGCCAGCAGTTCCGGGGGGCGTTTAAACACTGAAGCTTTCTTT. As protein: CASSSGGRLNTEAFF.

The V and J genes are TRBV28 and TRBJ1-2; unclear D gene. Trimming removed 6 bases from V and 4 bases from J, with 6 bases in between. The CDR3 is 11 amino acids. Germline values: CDR1 MDHEN, CDR2 SYDVKM. This CDR3 reads CASRALYGYTF. As DNA, the CDR3 is TGTGCCAGCAGAGCCCTCTATGGCTACACCTTC.

The chain combines TRBV7-8 with TRBJ2-1; no clear D. V lost 1 base to trimming and J lost 12 bases, with 10 bases between them. The CDR3 is made up of 12 amino acids. CDR1 is SGHVS, CDR2 FQNEAQ, per germline. The DNA of the CDR3 is TGTGCCAGCAGCTTAGGGGCAATGAGGCAGTTCTTC. Translation gives CASSLGAMRQFF.

The chain links TRBV6-5 to TRBJ1-2; unclear D gene. V lost 6 bases, J lost 7 bases, and 18 bases lay in between. CDR1 and CDR2 from the germline V gene are MNHEY and SVGAGI. The CDR3 has 14 amino acids. The CDR3 loop is CASSLGMEGSGYTF. The CDR3 region has the DNA TGTGCCAGCAGCTTGGGAATGGAGGGTTCTGGCTACACCTTC.

V gene TRBV10-3 combines with J gene TRBJ1-3; tentatively, D is TRBD1 (5 bases). The CDR3 covers 15 residues. Looked up from germline, CDR1 is ENHRY and CDR2 is SYGVKD. Trimming stripped 4 bases from V and 1 base from J, with 11 bases between. CDR3 sequence: CAISGGLASGNTIYF. The DNA of the CDR3 is TGTGCCATCAGTGGGGGACTGGCATCTGGAAACACCATATATTTT.

V usage is TRBV21-1 and J usage is TRBJ2-3; the tabulated D call, TRBD1, remains unverified against the DNA. TRBV21-1 is a pseudogene segment. CDR3 length: 16 residues. The CDR3 loop reads CASSARYRGGTDTQYF. The DNA of the CDR3 is TGTGCCAGCAGCGCGCGTTACAGGGGAGGCACAGATACGCAGTATTTT.

J is TRBJ2-7 and V is TRBV28; a weak D match, TRBD2 (6 bases). CDR3 length: 13 amino acids. CDR1 is MDHEN and CDR2 is SYDVKM in the germline V gene. Trimming removed 9 bases at V and 3 bases at J, with 15 bases between. The CDR3 DNA is TGTGCCAGTTGCCTTGGGACTTTCTACGAGCAGTACTTC. It is translated as CASCLGTFYEQYF.

The chain uses TRBV4-2 and TRBJ2-2; 7 nucleotides match TRBD2. V lost 1 base to trimming and J lost 5 bases; unmatched junction nucleotides: 4. Per germline, CDR1 LGHNA and CDR2 YNFKEQ. This CDR3 is built from 15 residues. The CDR3 coding sequence is TGTGCCAGCAGCCAAGTAAGCGGGGCAACCGGGGAGCTGTTTTTT. It encodes CASSQVSGATGELFF.

The V and J genes are TRBV11-1 and TRBJ2-5; 11 nucleotides line up with TRBD2. After removal of 3 bases from V and 5 bases from J, the junction contained 8 bases not matched to a gene. The CDR3 runs 16 residues. Germline V lookup: CDR1 SGHAT, CDR2 FQDESV (reference sequence). The CDR3 coding sequence is TGTGCCAGCAGCTTCCTGACTAGCGGGGCTTTGGAGACCCAGTACTTC. It is translated as CASSFLTSGALETQYF.

The gene calls are TRBV19 and TRBJ1-6; maybe TRBD1 (6 bases). CDR1 is LNHDA, CDR2 SQIVND, per germline (reference sequence). Trimming pared 7 bases from V and 14 bases from J, leaving 15 bases between. The CDR3 sequence is 12 residues long. CDR3 amino acids: CASTLRGGALHF. The CDR3 nucleotides are TGTGCCAGTACCCTCAGGGGTGGAGCCCTCCACTTT.

The chain employs TRBV10-3 and TRBJ2-1; 10 positions match TRBD2. J gave up 4 bases and V 5 bases, and 5 bases lay outside the gene matches. The CDR3 loop spans 15 amino acids. Germline CDR1 reads ENHRY; CDR2 reads SYGVKD. CDR3 sequence reads: CAISPLAGEYNEQFF. CDR3 nucleotide sequence: TGTGCCATCAGTCCCCTAGCGGGAGAATACAATGAGCAGTTCTTC.

This chain links TRBV6-5 with TRBJ2-7; D possibly corresponds to TRBD1 (5 bases). Deletions cut 8 bases from V and 3 bases from J, with 17 bases between. The CDR3 totals 14 residues. Germline CDR1 reads MNHEY; CDR2 reads SVGAGI. This chain's CDR3 is CASGRTIQDYEQYF. CDR3 in DNA: TGTGCCAGCGGCCGGACAATCCAGGACTACGAGCAGTACTTC.

The gene calls are TRBV7-9 and TRBJ1-2, with D hard to call. Per the germline V gene, CDR1 is SEHNR and CDR2 is FQNEAQ (reference sequence). The V gene lost 1 base and the J gene lost 3 bases, with 6 bases spanning the gap. This CDR3 has 13 residues. The chain's CDR3 is CASSLDSDYGYTF. DNA for the CDR3: TGTGCCAGCAGCTTAGACAGTGACTATGGCTACACCTTC.

The chain couples TRBV9 to TRBJ1-6; D possibly corresponds to TRBD1 (6 bases). The germline gives CDR1 SGDLS, CDR2 YYNGEE. Trimming removed 0 bases from V and 9 bases from J, with 10 bases in between. CDR3 length: 14 residues. The CDR3 bases are TGTGCCAGCAGCGTAGAGGGGGTCGGTTCACCCCTCCACTTT. This codes for CASSVEGVGSPLHF.

This chain connects TRBV28 to TRBJ2-3; TRBD2 matches at 7 bases. The CDR3 extends over 14 amino acids. The V and J ends lost 11 bases and 3 bases, in that order; junction bases with no gene match: 11. The germline CDR1 and CDR2 sequences are MDHEN and SYDVKM. The CDR3 DNA sequence: TGTGCCGGCGGAGCGGGAACGGGTACAGATACGCAGTATTTT. Its protein product is CAGGAGTGTDTQYF.

The chain couples TRBV19 to TRBJ2-7; 8 positions agree with TRBD2. In germline, CDR1 is LNHDA, CDR2 SQIVND (reference sequence). The CDR3 has 17 amino acids. V was pared by 10 bases and J by 0 bases, with 17 bases of the junction left unmatched. CDR3 amino acids: CANQGPGGQISSYEQYF. CDR3 nucleotides: TGTGCCAACCAGGGGCCGGGGGGGCAGATCAGCTCCTACGAGCAGTACTTC.

This rearrangement joins TRBV28 to TRBJ1-2, with TRBD1 matching over 8 bases. The ends lost 6 bases at V and 7 bases at J; junction bases unmatched: 7. The CDR3 has 13 amino acids. Germline-derived CDR1 and CDR2 are MDHEN and SYDVKM. CDR3 region: CASSSDRGSGYTF. For the CDR3, the DNA is TGTGCCAGCAGCTCTGACAGGGGTAGTGGCTACACCTTC.

As to this clone: At the DNA level, this CDR3 is encoded by other sequences in the same sample as well. The gene calls are TRBV7-9 and TRBJ2-3; perhaps TRBD1 as D (5 bases). The CDR3 covers 15 residues. Germline V CDR1 and CDR2: SEHNR, FQNEAQ (reference sequence). Trimming removed 2 bases at V and 1 base at J, with 10 bases between. The DNA of the CDR3 is TGTGCCAGCAGCTTAAGGGGATGGGGCACAGATACGCAGTATTTT. Amino acid sequence: CASSLRGWGTDTQYF.

The chain recombines TRBV10-3 with TRBJ2-7; possibly TRBD1 for D (7 bases). The CDR3 is 14 amino acids. The ends were cut back, 0 bases at V and 4 bases at J, with 10 bases in the middle. Per germline, CDR1 ENHRY and CDR2 SYGVKD. DNA of the CDR3: TGTGCCATCAGTGAGTCGACAGGGAGGTACGAGCAGTACTTC. Translating gives CAISESTGRYEQYF.

The chain carries TRBV3-1 (or the pseudogene TRBV3-2) and TRBJ1-2; D might be TRBD1 (6 bases). The V end lost 3 bases, the J end lost 8 bases, and 13 bases lay between the germline ends. Germline CDR1 reads LGHDT; CDR2 reads YNNKEL (reference sequence). The CDR3 has 13 amino acids. CDR3 region: CASSQAAGVGYTF. CDR3 nucleotides: TGTGCCAGCAGCCAGGCGGCAGGGGTCGGCTACACCTTC.

This clone was detected only once. This chain uses TRBV10-1 with TRBJ2-1, with D perhaps TRBD1 (6 bases). Trimming removed 4 bases at V and 9 bases at J, with 13 bases between. This CDR3 comprises 13 residues. From germline, CDR1 is WNHNN and CDR2 SYGVQD (reference sequence). In nucleotides, the CDR3 is TGCGCCAGCAGTGGGACTGGGGGCCCTGAGCAGTTCTTC. Its protein product is CASSGTGGPEQFF.

The CDR3, as DNA: TGTGCCAGCAGCCAAGATCGGACAGGAGGAGCTTTCTTT. Translated, it gives CASSQDRTGGAFF. The chain couples TRBV4-2 to TRBJ1-1, with 7 bases matching TRBD1. V was pared by 0 bases and J by 10 bases, with 5 bases of the junction left unmatched. This CDR3 has 13 residues. Per the germline V gene, CDR1 is LGHNA and CDR2 is YNFKEQ.

In DNA, the CDR3 is TGTGCCAGCGGCGGGAGTTTTCCGGTTGGGACCCAGTACTTC. Translation: CASGGSFPVGTQYF. V gene TRBV6-5 combines with J gene TRBJ2-5; the match to TRBD2 covers 7 bases. Germline V lookup: CDR1 MNHEY, CDR2 SVGAGI. The V segment lost 8 bases and the J segment 7 bases; nucleotides outside the gene matches: 13. The CDR3 covers 14 residues.

This rearrangement joins TRBV3-1 (or the pseudogene TRBV3-2) to TRBJ2-5; D is perhaps TRBD2 (6 bases). Germline V gene sequence: CDR1 LGHDT, CDR2 YNNKEL (reference sequence). V lost 1 base and J lost 1, with 13 bases in between. The CDR3 is made up of 16 amino acids. CDR3 sequence reads: CASSQAFRGSQETQYF. CDR3 DNA: TGTGCCAGCAGCCAAGCCTTCCGGGGGAGCCAAGAGACCCAGTACTTC.

This clone occurred once. The chain is built from TRBV2 and TRBJ1-2; no clear D. Germline values: CDR1 SNHLY, CDR2 FYNNEI. This CDR3 region has 12 residues. V gave up 3 bases and J gave up 7 bases, with 9 bases separating them. The CDR3 reads CASSDPVTGYTF. The CDR3 region has the DNA TGTGCCAGCAGTGACCCAGTAACTGGCTACACCTTC. Full variable domain (missing parts from reference TRBV2 and TRBJ1-2): EPEVTQTPSHQVTQMGQEVILRCVPISNHLYFYWYRQILGQKVEFLVSFYNNEISEKSEIFDDQFSVERPDGSNFTLKIRSTKLEDSAMYFCASSDPVTGYTFGSGTRLTVV.

This chain links TRBV6-5 with TRBJ2-5; a possible D gene is TRBD2 (7 bases). CDR3 length: 14 amino acids. V lost 6 bases and J 5 bases, leaving 16 bases between the germline ends. Looked up from germline, CDR1 is MNHEY and CDR2 is SVGAGI. Written as DNA, the CDR3 is TGTGCCAGCAGCCCACAGGGAGGGTGGGAGACCCAGTACTTC. As protein: CASSPQGGWETQYF.

This CDR3 reads CACLAGVAYNEQFF. CDR3 nucleotides: TGTGCCTGTCTAGCGGGAGTAGCCTACAATGAGCAGTTCTTC. The chain combines TRBV30 with TRBJ2-1; 10 bases are a match to TRBD2. The junction had 4 bases not matched to a gene; V was cut back by 6 bases and J by 2 bases. Germline loops: CDR1 GTSNPN, CDR2 SVGIG (reference sequence). There are 14 residues in the CDR3.

CDR3 protein: CASSRGAGGRGDTQYF. The CDR3 DNA sequence: TGTGCCAGCAGCCGTGGAGCGGGGGGCCGGGGAGATACGCAGTATTTT. The chain is built from TRBV3-1 (or the pseudogene TRBV3-2) and TRBJ2-3, with 9 positions matching TRBD2. CDR3 length: 16 residues. V lost 4 bases to trimming and J lost 5 bases; unmatched junction nucleotides: 10. Germline loops: CDR1 LGHDT, CDR2 YNNKEL (reference sequence).